Sequencing of this T cell receptor beta chain was carried out in a study of shared clonotypes between healthy human individuals. Overall study: Donor composition was a couple of women and a few men, aged 18 to 49. Study-level findings and limits: Collection of samples was limited to blood; tissue repertoires likely differ. Naive subsets usually exceeded memory subsets in estimated richness.

Germline CDR1 and CDR2: SGDLS and YYNGEE. The CDR3 sequence is 16 residues long. J gave up 5 bases and V 0 bases, and 8 bases lay outside the gene matches. From CD4+ cells came CD45RA+ naive and CD45RA-negative memory subsets. Profiled with immunoSEQ multiplex PCR; TCRdb holds only in-frame clones, not every one. This sample has some 1,400,000 clones; roughly 96% occur once, and the top ten carry approximately 1.1%. As to this clone: Its specificity is not known.

The rearrangement links TRBV9 to TRBJ2-1; 7 bases are shared with TRBD2. Sequenced material: naive CD4+ T cells sorted from blood. Described subset: CD45RA+ positively selected. This TCR was recovered from a man in his thirties or forties in good health. The CDR3 here is CASSVDPGGHHNEQFF. For the CDR3, the DNA is TGTGCCAGCAGCGTAGACCCGGGAGGACACCACAATGAGCAGTTCTTC. Full variable domain (remainder filled in from reference TRBV9 and TRBJ2-1): DSGVTQTPKHLITATGQRVTLRCSPRSGDLSVYWYQQSLDQGLQFLIQYYNGEERAKGNILERFSAQQFPDLHSELNLSSLELGDSALYFCASSVDPGGHHNEQFFGPGTRLTVL.